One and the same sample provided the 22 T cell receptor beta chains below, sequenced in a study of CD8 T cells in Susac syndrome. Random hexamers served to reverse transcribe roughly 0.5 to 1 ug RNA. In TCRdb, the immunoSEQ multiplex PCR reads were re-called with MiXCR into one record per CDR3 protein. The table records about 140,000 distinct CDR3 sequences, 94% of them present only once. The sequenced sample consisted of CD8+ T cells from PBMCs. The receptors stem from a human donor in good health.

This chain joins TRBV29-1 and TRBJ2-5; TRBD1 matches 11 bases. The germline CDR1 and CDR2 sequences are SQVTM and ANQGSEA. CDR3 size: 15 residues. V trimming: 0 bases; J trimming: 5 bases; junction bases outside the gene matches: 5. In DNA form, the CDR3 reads TGCAGCGTTGAAGATCTGGACAGGGGGCAGGAGACCCAGTACTTC. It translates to CSVEDLDRGQETQYF.

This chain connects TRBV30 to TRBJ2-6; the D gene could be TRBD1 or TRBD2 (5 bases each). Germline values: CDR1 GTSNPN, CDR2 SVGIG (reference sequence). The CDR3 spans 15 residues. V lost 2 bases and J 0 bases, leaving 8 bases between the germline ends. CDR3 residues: CAWSFGGSGANVLTF. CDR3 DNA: TGTGCCTGGAGTTTTGGGGGCTCTGGGGCCAACGTCCTGACTTTC.

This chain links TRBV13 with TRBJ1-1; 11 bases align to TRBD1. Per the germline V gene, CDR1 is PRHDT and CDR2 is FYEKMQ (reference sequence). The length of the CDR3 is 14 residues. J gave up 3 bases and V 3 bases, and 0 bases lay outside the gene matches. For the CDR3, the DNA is TGTGCCAGCAGCTTGGGACAGGGGGACACTGAAGCTTTCTTT. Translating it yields CASSLGQGDTEAFF.

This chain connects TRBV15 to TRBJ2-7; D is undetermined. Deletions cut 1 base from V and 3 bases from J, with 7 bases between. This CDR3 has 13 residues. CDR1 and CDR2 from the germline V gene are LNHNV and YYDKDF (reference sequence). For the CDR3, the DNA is TGTGCCACCAGCAGAGTATCAGGCTACGAGCAGTACTTC. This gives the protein CATSRVSGYEQYF.

The CDR3 is CASSPGQNYGYTF. For the CDR3, the DNA is TGTGCCAGCAGCCCGGGACAGAACTATGGCTACACCTTC. V and J are TRBV7-6 and TRBJ1-2, with 7 bases lining up with TRBD1. Per germline, CDR1 SGHVS and CDR2 FNYEAQ. Losses at the gene ends were 5 bases for V and 2 bases for J; bases not matched to a gene: 2. The CDR3 contains 13 residues. Supplemented by reference TRBV7-6 and TRBJ1-2, the full variable domain reads GAGVSQSPRYKVTKRGQDVALRCDPISGHVSLYWYRQALGQGPEFLTYFNYEAQQDKSGLPNDRFSAERPEGSISTLTIQRTEQRDSAMYRCASSPGQNYGYTFGSGTRLTVV.

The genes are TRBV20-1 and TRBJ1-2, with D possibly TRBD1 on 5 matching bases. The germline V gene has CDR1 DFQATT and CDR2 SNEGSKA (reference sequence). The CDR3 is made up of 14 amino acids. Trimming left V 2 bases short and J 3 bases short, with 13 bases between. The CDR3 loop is CSARPPTVYYGYTF. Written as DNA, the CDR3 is TGCAGTGCTAGACCTCCGACAGTTTACTATGGCTACACCTTC.

The CDR3 DNA sequence: TGTGCCAGCAAAGCTTCGGGACTAGCTCCCTACGAGCAGTACTTC. This codes for CASKASGLAPYEQYF. The J gene is TRBJ2-7, the V gene TRBV27; 9 positions agree with TRBD2. The CDR3 covers 15 residues. Per the germline V gene, CDR1 is MNHEY and CDR2 is SMNVEV (reference sequence). The V segment lost 7 bases and the J segment 2 bases; nucleotides outside the gene matches: 9.

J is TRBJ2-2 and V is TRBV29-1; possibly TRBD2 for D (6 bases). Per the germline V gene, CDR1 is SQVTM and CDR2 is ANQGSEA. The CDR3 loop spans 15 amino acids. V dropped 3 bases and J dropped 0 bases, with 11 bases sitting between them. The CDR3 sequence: CSVDLGRSNTGELFF. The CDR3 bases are TGCAGCGTTGACCTGGGGAGGTCGAACACCGGGGAGCTGTTTTTT.

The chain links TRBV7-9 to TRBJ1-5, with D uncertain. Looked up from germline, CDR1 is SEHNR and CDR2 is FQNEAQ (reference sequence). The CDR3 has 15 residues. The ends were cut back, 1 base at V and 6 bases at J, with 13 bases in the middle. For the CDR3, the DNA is TGTGCCAGCAGCTTAGTCGAGGGTAAAGCTCAGCCCCAGCATTTT. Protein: CASSLVEGKAQPQHF.

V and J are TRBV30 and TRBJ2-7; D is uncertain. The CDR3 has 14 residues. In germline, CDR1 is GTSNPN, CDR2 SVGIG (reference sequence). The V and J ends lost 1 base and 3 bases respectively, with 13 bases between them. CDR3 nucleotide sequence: TGTGCCTGGAGTGCGGCAACACTGGGCTACGAGCAGTACTTC. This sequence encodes CAWSAATLGYEQYF.

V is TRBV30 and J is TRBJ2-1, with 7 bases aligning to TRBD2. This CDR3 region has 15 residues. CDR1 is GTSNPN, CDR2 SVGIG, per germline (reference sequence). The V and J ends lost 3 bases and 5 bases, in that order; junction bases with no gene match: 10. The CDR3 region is CAWSVMSSGHNEQFF. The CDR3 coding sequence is TGTGCCTGGAGCGTAATGTCTAGCGGACACAATGAGCAGTTCTTC. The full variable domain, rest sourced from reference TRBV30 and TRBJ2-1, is SQTIHQWPATLVQPVGSPLSLECTVEGTSNPNLYWYRQAAGRGLQLLFYSVGIGQISSEVPQNLSASRPQDRQFILSSKKLLLSDSGFYLCAWSVMSSGHNEQFFGPGTRLTVL.

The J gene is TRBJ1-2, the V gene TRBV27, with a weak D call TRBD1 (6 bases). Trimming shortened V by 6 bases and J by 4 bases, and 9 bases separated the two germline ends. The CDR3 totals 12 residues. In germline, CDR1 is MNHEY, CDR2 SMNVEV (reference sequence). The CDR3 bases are TGTGCCAGCAGGGGGGCTAGCTATGGCTACACCTTC. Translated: CASRGASYGYTF.

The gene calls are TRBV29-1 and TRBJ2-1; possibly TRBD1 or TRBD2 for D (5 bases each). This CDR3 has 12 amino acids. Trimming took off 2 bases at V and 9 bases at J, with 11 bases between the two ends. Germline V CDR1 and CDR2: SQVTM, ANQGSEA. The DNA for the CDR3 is TGCAGCGTTGAACCTGGGGACGGTGAGCAGTTCTTC. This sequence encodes CSVEPGDGEQFF.

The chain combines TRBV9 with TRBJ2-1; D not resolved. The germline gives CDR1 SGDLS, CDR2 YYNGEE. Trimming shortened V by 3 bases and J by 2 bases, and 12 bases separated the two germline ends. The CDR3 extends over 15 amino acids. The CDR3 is CASSAGSRAYNEQFF. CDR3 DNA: TGTGCCAGCAGCGCCGGCAGTAGGGCCTACAATGAGCAGTTCTTC.

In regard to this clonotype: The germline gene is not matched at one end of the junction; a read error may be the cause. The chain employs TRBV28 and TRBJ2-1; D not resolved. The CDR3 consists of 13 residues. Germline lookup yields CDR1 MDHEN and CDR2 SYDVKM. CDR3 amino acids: CASSLSGYNEQFF. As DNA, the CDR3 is TGTGCCAGTAGTTTATCAGGTTACAATGAGCAGTTCTTC. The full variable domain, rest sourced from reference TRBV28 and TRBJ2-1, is DVKVTQSSRYLVKRTGEKVFLECVQDMDHENMFWYRQDPGLGLRLIYFSYDVKMKEKGDIPEGYSVSREKKERFSLILESASTNQTSMYLCASSLSGYNEQFFGPGTRLTVL.

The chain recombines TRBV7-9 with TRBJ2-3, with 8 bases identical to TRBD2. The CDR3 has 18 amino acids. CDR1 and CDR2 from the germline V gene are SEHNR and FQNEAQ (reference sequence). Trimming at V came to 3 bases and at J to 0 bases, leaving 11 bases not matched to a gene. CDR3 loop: CASSFMRGRPGSTDTQYF. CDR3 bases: TGTGCCAGCAGCTTTATGCGCGGGAGGCCGGGGAGCACAGATACGCAGTATTTT.

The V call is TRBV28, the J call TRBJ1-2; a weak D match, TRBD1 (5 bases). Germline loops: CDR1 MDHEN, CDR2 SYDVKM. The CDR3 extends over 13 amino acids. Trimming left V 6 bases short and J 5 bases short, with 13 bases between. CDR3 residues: CASSPGLSYGYTF. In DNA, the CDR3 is TGTGCCAGCAGCCCGGGACTGTCTTATGGCTACACCTTC.

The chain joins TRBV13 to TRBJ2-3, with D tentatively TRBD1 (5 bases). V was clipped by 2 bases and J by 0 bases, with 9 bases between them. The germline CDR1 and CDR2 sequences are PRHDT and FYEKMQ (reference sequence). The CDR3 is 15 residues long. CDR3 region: CASSLQGLSTDTQYF. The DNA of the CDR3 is TGTGCCAGCAGCTTACAGGGATTGAGCACAGATACGCAGTATTTT.

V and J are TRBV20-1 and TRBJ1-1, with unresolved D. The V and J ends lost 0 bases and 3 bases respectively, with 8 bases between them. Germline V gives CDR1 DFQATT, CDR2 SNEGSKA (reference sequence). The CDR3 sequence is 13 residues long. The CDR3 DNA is TGCAGTGCTAGAGAGGGGTCCTACACTGAAGCTTTCTTT. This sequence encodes CSAREGSYTEAFF.

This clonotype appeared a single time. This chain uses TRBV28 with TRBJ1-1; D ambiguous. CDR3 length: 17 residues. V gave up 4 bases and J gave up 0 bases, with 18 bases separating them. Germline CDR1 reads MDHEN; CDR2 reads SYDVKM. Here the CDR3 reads CASSSPRASRVNTEAFF. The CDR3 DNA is TGTGCCAGCAGTTCCCCCCGGGCATCGAGAGTGAACACTGAAGCTTTCTTT.

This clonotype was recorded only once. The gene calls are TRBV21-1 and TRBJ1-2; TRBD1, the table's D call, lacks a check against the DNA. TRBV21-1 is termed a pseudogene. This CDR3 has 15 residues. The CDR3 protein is CASSKGGQGDYGYTF. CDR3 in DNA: TGTGCCAGCAGCAAGGGGGGACAGGGGGACTATGGCTACACCTTC.

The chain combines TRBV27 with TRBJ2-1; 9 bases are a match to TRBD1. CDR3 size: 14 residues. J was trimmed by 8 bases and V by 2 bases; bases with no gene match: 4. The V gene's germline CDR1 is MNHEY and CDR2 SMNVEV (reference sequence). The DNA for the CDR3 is TGTGCCAGCAGTTTAGGGACAGGGATCGATGAGCAGTTCTTC. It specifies CASSLGTGIDEQFF.